These 7 T cell receptor beta chains originate from one sample sequenced in a study of T cell changes during pregnancy in multiple sclerosis. Here immunoSEQ multiplex PCR was the method, and the copy in TCRdb shows in-frame clones only, minus some. Among about 76,000 clones listed, roughly 94% were seen once. The sample consisted of peripheral blood, taken in the third trimester of pregnancy. These TCRs come from a female donor with multiple sclerosis, enrolled in a pregnancy study.

This sequence joins TRBV5-1 and TRBJ2-5; 11 nucleotides line up with TRBD2. J was trimmed by 3 bases and V by 3 bases; bases with no gene match: 7. The germline V gene has CDR1 SGHRS and CDR2 YFSETQ. The CDR3 extends over 16 amino acids. The CDR3 loop is CASSSNPLAGEETQYF. CDR3 sequence (DNA): TGCGCCAGCAGCTCTAATCCACTAGCGGGGGAAGAGACCCAGTACTTC.

The CDR3 coding sequence is TGTGCCATCAGTGAGATAGAGGAAGTGGATGGCTACACCTTC. Its protein product is CAISEIEEVDGYTF. This chain joins TRBV10-3 and TRBJ1-2; D gene ambiguous. The CDR3 has 14 amino acids. Germline lookup yields CDR1 ENHRY and CDR2 SYGVKD. V lost 2 bases and J 6 bases, leaving 13 bases between the germline ends.

The rearrangement links TRBV5-6 to TRBJ2-7; TRBD1 matches 10 bases. The CDR3 extends over 15 amino acids. Germline V gives CDR1 SGHDT, CDR2 YYEEEE. V lost 3 bases to trimming and J lost 2 bases; unmatched junction nucleotides: 5. CDR3 bases: TGTGCCAGCAGCTCGCTTGGGACAGGGGCCTACGAGCAGTACTTC. It yields the protein CASSSLGTGAYEQYF. Combining the CDR3 with reference TRBV5-6 and TRBJ2-7 gives the whole variable domain DAGVTQSPTHLIKTRGQQVTLRCSPKSGHDTVSWYQQALGQGPQFIFQYYEEEERQRGNFPDRFSGHQFPNYSSELNVNALLLGDSALYLCASSSLGTGAYEQYFGPGTRLTVT.

This clone was seen a single time. The genes are TRBV10-1 and TRBJ1-2; 7 bases are a match to TRBD1. Looked up from germline, CDR1 is WNHNN and CDR2 is SYGVQD (reference sequence). This CDR3 contains 20 residues. V lost 6 bases, J lost 2 bases, and 24 bases stayed unmatched. The CDR3 coding sequence is TGCGCCAGCAGACCACCTTACCCGACAGGGAAGCAGGACGTCAACTATGGCTACACCTTC. Encoded protein: CASRPPYPTGKQDVNYGYTF.

The chain recombines TRBV7-2 with TRBJ1-2; TRBD1 matches 8 bases. The ends lost 2 bases at V and 0 bases at J; junction bases unmatched: 14. CDR3 length: 19 residues. Germline V gene sequence: CDR1 SGHTA, CDR2 FQGNSA. CDR3 amino acids: CASSLNGSGRGRANYGYTF. CDR3 DNA: TGTGCCAGCAGCTTAAACGGGTCTGGCAGGGGGCGAGCTAACTATGGCTACACCTTC.

The V gene is TRBV7-6, the J gene TRBJ2-7; 7 bases agree with TRBD2. This CDR3 comprises 16 residues. V was pared by 5 bases and J by 0 bases, with 10 bases of the junction left unmatched. Germline values: CDR1 SGHVS, CDR2 FNYEAQ. CDR3 bases: TGTGCCAGCAGCCTAACGCAAGGGAGGGTCTCCTACGAGCAGTACTTC. It translates to CASSLTQGRVSYEQYF.

The chain has TRBV7-2 and TRBJ2-1, with a weak D call TRBD1 (5 bases). The CDR3 has 13 residues. Trimming took off 5 bases at V and 9 bases at J, with 14 bases between the two ends. Germline V CDR1 and CDR2: SGHTA, FQGNSA. The CDR3: CASSPMAGIEQFF. In DNA, the CDR3 is TGTGCCAGCAGCCCGATGGCAGGGATTGAGCAGTTCTTC.